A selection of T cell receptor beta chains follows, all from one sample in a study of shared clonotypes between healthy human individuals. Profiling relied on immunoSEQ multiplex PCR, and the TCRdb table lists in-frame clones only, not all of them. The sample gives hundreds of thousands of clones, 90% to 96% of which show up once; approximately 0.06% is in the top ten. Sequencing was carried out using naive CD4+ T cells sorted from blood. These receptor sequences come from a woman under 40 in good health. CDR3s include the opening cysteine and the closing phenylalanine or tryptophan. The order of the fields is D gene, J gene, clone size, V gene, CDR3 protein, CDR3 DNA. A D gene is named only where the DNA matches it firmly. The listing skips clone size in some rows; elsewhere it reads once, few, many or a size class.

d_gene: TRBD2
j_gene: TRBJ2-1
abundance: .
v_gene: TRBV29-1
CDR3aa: CSVELGGIEQFF
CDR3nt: TGCAGCGTTGAGCTCGGGGGGATTGAGCAGTTCTTC

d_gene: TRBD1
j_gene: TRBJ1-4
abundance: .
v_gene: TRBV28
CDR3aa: CASRHYRGRNEKLFF
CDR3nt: TGTGCCAGCAGGCATTACAGGGGGCGTAATGAAAAACTGTTTTTT

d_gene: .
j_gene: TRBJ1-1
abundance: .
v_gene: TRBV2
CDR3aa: CASGLEGPPLNTEAFF
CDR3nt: TGTGCCAGCGGTCTTGAGGGTCCCCCTTTGAACACTGAAGCTTTCTTT

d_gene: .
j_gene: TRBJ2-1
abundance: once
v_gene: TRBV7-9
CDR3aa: CAIWASTAYNEQFF
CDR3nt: TGTGCCATTTGGGCGTCGACGGCCTACAATGAGCAGTTCTTC

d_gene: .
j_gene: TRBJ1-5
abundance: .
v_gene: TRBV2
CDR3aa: CASSGIYNQPQHF
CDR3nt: TGTGCCAGCAGTGGTATCTACAATCAGCCCCAGCATTTT

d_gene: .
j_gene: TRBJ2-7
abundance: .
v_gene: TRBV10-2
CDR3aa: CASSDRGAGVYEQYF
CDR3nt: TGCGCCAGCAGTGATCGGGGGGCGGGTGTCTACGAGCAGTACTTC

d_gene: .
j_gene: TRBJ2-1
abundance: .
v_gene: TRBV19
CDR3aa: CASSKILGYNEQFF
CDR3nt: TGTGCCAGTAGCAAAATACTAGGCTACAATGAGCAGTTCTTC

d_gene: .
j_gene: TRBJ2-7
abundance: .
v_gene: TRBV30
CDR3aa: CAWTPDKTYEQYF
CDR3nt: TGTGCCTGGACCCCCGACAAAACCTACGAGCAGTACTTC

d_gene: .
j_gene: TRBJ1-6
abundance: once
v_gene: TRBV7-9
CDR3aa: CASSFSGGGYNSPLHF
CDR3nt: TGTGCCAGCAGCTTCAGTGGGGGGGGATATAATTCACCCCTCCACTTT

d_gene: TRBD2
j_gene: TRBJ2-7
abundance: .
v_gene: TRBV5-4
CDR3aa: CASSPMDGTRVNYEQYF
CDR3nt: TGTGCCAGCAGCCCCATGGATGGGACTAGGGTCAACTACGAGCAGTACTTC

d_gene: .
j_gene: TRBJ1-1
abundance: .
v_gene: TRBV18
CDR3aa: CASYGGAEAFF
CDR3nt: TGTGCCAGCTATGGGGGTGCTGAAGCTTTCTTT

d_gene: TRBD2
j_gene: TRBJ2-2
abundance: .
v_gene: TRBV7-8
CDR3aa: CASTLGGLAGLGELFF
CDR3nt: TGTGCCAGCACCCTAGGGGGACTAGCGGGACTCGGGGAGCTGTTTTTT

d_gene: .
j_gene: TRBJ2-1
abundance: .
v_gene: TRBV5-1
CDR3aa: CASKSLADRNEQFF
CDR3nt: TGCGCCAGCAAAAGTCTAGCAGATCGAAATGAGCAGTTCTTC

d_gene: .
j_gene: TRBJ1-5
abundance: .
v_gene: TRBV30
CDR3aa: CAWSPGDSNQPQHF
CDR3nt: TGTGCCTGGAGTCCAGGAGATAGCAATCAGCCCCAGCATTTT

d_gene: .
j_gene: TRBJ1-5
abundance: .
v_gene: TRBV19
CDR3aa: CASSIGDSPPIQHF
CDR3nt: TGTGCCAGTAGTATTGGCGACTCCCCTCCAATCCAGCATTTT

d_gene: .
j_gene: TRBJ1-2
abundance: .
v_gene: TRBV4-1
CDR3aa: CASSQEGNYGYTF
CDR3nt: TGCGCCAGCAGCCAAGAGGGGAACTATGGCTACACCTTC